Each of the 23 T cell receptor beta chains below was sequenced from the same sample in a study of T cell responses to AZD1222 COVID-19 vaccine. The method was immunoSEQ multiplex PCR; TCRdb's version includes in-frame clones alone and lacks a portion of them. The sample includes roughly 70,000 clones, more than 85% of them seen just once. Sample: peripheral blood, taken on day 0 of AZD1222 vaccination. The receptors stem from an adult in good health.

The gene calls are TRBV12-3 or TRBV12-4 and TRBJ2-1; D unclear. This CDR3 contains 13 residues. The germline V and J ends were trimmed by 4 bases and 7 bases, with 11 bases remaining between them. The CDR3 protein is CASSSYTRNEQFF. CDR3 nucleotide sequence: TGTGCCAGCAGTTCCTATACGCGGAATGAGCAGTTCTTC.

The rearrangement joins TRBV29-1 to TRBJ2-2; TRBD1 matches at 8 bases. Per the germline V gene, CDR1 is SQVTM and CDR2 is ANQGSEA. CDR3 length: 16 amino acids. Germline trimming cut 6 bases from V and 4 bases from J; bases unmatched to any gene: 13. For the CDR3, the DNA is TGCAGCGTCTTTTTTCCGGGACAGGACGTCACCGGGGAGCTGTTTTTT. As protein: CSVFFPGQDVTGELFF.

This clone was observed many times. The chain has TRBV6-5 and TRBJ1-1; TRBD1 might be the D (5 bases). The CDR3 totals 15 residues. CDR1 MNHEY and CDR2 SVGAGI come from the germline V gene. The V and J ends lost 1 base and 5 bases respectively, with 14 bases between them. CDR3 bases: TGTGCCAGCAGTTACTACGGGACGGGAGGAACTGAAGCTTTCTTT. This translates into CASSYYGTGGTEAFF.

J is TRBJ2-7 and V is TRBV6-2 or TRBV6-3; D is unresolved. CDR1 MNHEY and CDR2 SVGEGT come from the germline V gene. V was shortened by 3 bases and J by 3 bases, with 6 bases between the two germline ends. This CDR3 is 12 amino acids long. CDR3: CASSYWGYEQYF. The CDR3 bases are TGTGCCAGCAGTTATTGGGGCTACGAGCAGTACTTC.

The genes are TRBV6-5 and TRBJ1-5; possible D gene TRBD1, 5 bases. V lost 6 bases and J 1 base, leaving 10 bases between the germline ends. The CDR3 is 14 amino acids. The germline V gene has CDR1 MNHEY and CDR2 SVGAGI. The CDR3 protein is CASSPWGSNQPQHF. For the CDR3, the DNA is TGTGCCAGCAGCCCCTGGGGGAGCAATCAGCCCCAGCATTTT.

The chain has TRBV28 and TRBJ1-4, with D possibly TRBD1 on 6 matching bases. The CDR3 is 20 residues long. The V end was cut by 3 bases, the J end by 6 bases, with 29 bases between. Looked up from germline, CDR1 is MDHEN and CDR2 is SYDVKM. The chain's CDR3 is CASSFEWPTGFGQPDEKLFF. The CDR3 nucleotides are TGTGCCAGCAGTTTCGAGTGGCCAACCGGCTTTGGACAGCCTGATGAAAAACTGTTTTTT. The complete variable domain, with remaining parts taken from reference TRBV28 and TRBJ1-4, reads DVKVTQSSRYLVKRTGEKVFLECVQDMDHENMFWYRQDPGLGLRLIYFSYDVKMKEKGDIPEGYSVSREKKERFSLILESASTNQTSMYLCASSFEWPTGFGQPDEKLFFGSGTQLSVL.

The chain has TRBV2 and TRBJ1-1, with D hard to call. Trimming pared 6 bases from V and 2 bases from J, leaving 16 bases between. The CDR3 contains 15 residues. Germline loops: CDR1 SNHLY, CDR2 FYNNEI. Written as DNA, the CDR3 is TGTGCCAGCAGCCCCCGGGGTGGGAAAAACACTGAAGCTTTCTTT. The encoded protein is CASSPRGGKNTEAFF.

The chain uses TRBV30 and TRBJ2-1; no clear D gene. V lost 3 bases and J lost 0, with 9 bases in between. The CDR3 spans 14 residues. Per germline, CDR1 GTSNPN and CDR2 SVGIG (reference sequence). Here the CDR3 reads CAWSRPGSYNEQFF. The CDR3 bases are TGTGCCTGGAGCCGCCCGGGCTCCTACAATGAGCAGTTCTTC.

A few counts support this clone. The rearrangement joins TRBV18 to TRBJ1-2; possible D gene TRBD1, 5 bases. V was pared by 5 bases and J by 2 bases, with 9 bases between. The germline V gene has CDR1 KGHSH and CDR2 LQKENI. The CDR3 consists of 13 residues. The CDR3 bases are TGTGCCAGCTCAAACGACAGCAACTATGGCTACACCTTC. Protein product: CASSNDSNYGYTF.

This rearrangement joins TRBV2 to TRBJ1-6; D call uncertain. The CDR3 runs 13 residues. The V and J ends lost 8 bases and 2 bases respectively, with 7 bases between them. Per germline, CDR1 SNHLY and CDR2 FYNNEI. CDR3: CASGVAYNSPLHF. The CDR3 DNA sequence: TGTGCCAGCGGGGTGGCCTATAATTCACCCCTCCACTTT. Full variable domain (rest looked up from reference TRBV2 and TRBJ1-6): EPEVTQTPSHQVTQMGQEVILRCVPISNHLYFYWYRQILGQKVEFLVSFYNNEISEKSEIFDDQFSVERPDGSNFTLKIRSTKLEDSAMYFCASGVAYNSPLHFGNGTRLTVT.

The chain links TRBV5-8 to TRBJ1-1, with D hard to call. Between the trimmed V and J ends, which lost 0 bases and 4 bases, there was a span of 7 bases. CDR1 is SGHTS and CDR2 is YDEGEE in the germline V gene. The CDR3 extends over 13 amino acids. The CDR3 loop is CASSLAGSTEAFF. CDR3 bases: TGTGCCAGCAGCTTGGCCGGGAGCACTGAAGCTTTCTTT.

This clone was seen more than once but under ten times. In the same sample, other DNA sequences code for this CDR3. The V gene is TRBV28, the J gene TRBJ2-3, with D possibly being TRBD2 (6 bases). The CDR3 length is 16 residues. V dropped 6 bases and J dropped 3 bases, with 19 bases sitting between them. CDR1 and CDR2 from the germline V gene are MDHEN and SYDVKM. The CDR3 is CASSLPGGRRTDTQYF. In DNA, the CDR3 is TGTGCCAGCAGCCTGCCTGGGGGGAGAAGAACAGATACGCAGTATTTT.

V and J are TRBV9 and TRBJ2-1, with a tentative D call TRBD2 (6 bases). This CDR3 is built from 15 residues. CDR1 and CDR2 (germline): SGDLS, YYNGEE. Deletions cut 0 bases from V and 9 bases from J, with 16 bases between. This CDR3 is CASSVVGTMGGEQFF. The CDR3 DNA reads as TGTGCCAGCAGCGTAGTGGGGACCATGGGGGGTGAGCAGTTCTTC.

The gene calls are TRBV7-8 and TRBJ2-7; D is tentatively TRBD1 or TRBD2 (5 bases each). This CDR3 has 14 amino acids. Trimming pared 2 bases from V and 3 bases from J, leaving 11 bases between. Germline V gene lookup returns CDR1 SGHVS and CDR2 FQNEAQ. CDR3 sequence reads: CASSLPGGYYEQYF. The CDR3, as DNA: TGTGCCAGCAGCTTACCTGGGGGTTACTACGAGCAGTACTTC.

This clone was detected only once. V usage is TRBV5-6 and J usage is TRBJ1-2; D not certain. With 4 bases removed from V and 0 bases from J, the gap between germline ends came to 13 bases. CDR1 and CDR2 from the germline V gene are SGHDT and YYEEEE. The CDR3 covers 15 residues. The CDR3 nucleotides are TGTGCCAGCAGCGCGGGTGGACTTACTAACTATGGCTACACCTTC. Protein: CASSAGGLTNYGYTF.

The V call is TRBV11-2, the J call TRBJ2-1, with D possibly TRBD2 on 6 matching bases. Germline CDR1 SGHAT, CDR2 FQNNGV. V was shortened by 1 base and J by 1 base, with 14 bases between the two germline ends. This CDR3 spans 17 amino acids. The CDR3 here is CASSLVRGTSSYNEQFF. For the CDR3, the DNA is TGTGCCAGCAGCTTAGTACGGGGGACTTCATCCTACAATGAGCAGTTCTTC.

The genes are TRBV2 and TRBJ1-2; TRBD1 is a possible D gene (5 bases). The CDR3 has 16 amino acids. CDR1 is SNHLY and CDR2 is FYNNEI in the germline V gene. Trimming left V 0 bases short and J 4 bases short, with 15 bases between. The DNA for the CDR3 is TGTGCCAGCAGTGAAGCGGGCAGGGCGAAGGGCTATGGCTACACCTTC. Translated, it gives CASSEAGRAKGYGYTF.

The chain couples TRBV5-1 to TRBJ1-3, with TRBD1 as a possible D gene (6 bases). V gave up 4 bases and J gave up 0 bases, with 17 bases separating them. The germline gives CDR1 SGHRS, CDR2 YFSETQ. This CDR3 contains 17 residues. CDR3: CASSTGSTGLSGNTIYF. The DNA of the CDR3 is TGCGCCAGCAGCACCGGTTCGACAGGACTCTCTGGAAACACCATATATTTT. Based on the CDR3 plus reference TRBV5-1 and TRBJ1-3, the full variable domain is KAGVTQTPRYLIKTRGQQVTLSCSPISGHRSVSWYQQTPGQGLQFLFEYFSETQRNKGNFPGRFSGRQFSNSRSEMNVSTLELGDSALYLCASSTGSTGLSGNTIYFGEGSWLTVV.

V usage is TRBV15 and J usage is TRBJ2-3; D may be TRBD2 (5 bases). This CDR3 has 16 amino acids. The V end lost 5 bases, the J end lost 1 base, and 16 bases lay between the germline ends. Germline values: CDR1 LNHNV, CDR2 YYDKDF (reference sequence). CDR3 loop: CATSETTGKGTDTQYF. As DNA, the CDR3 is TGTGCCACCAGCGAGACGACCGGGAAAGGCACAGATACGCAGTATTTT.

This chain links TRBV7-2 with TRBJ1-2, with a weak D call TRBD1 (5 bases). Germline CDR1 and CDR2: SGHTA and FQGNSA. The CDR3 is made up of 12 amino acids. The V end lost 8 bases, the J end lost 3 bases, and 10 bases lay between the germline ends. The CDR3 spells CASQGDYYGYTF. The CDR3 DNA reads TGTGCCAGCCAGGGAGATTACTATGGCTACACCTTC.

The rearrangement uses TRBV6-5 and TRBJ1-1, with D possibly matching TRBD1 (5 bases). The length of the CDR3 is 12 residues. The germline V gene has CDR1 MNHEY and CDR2 SVGAGI. V lost 5 bases and J lost 4, with 8 bases in between. CDR3 sequence (DNA): TGTGCCAGCAGTCCCCAGGGCACTGAAGCTTTCTTT. It codes for CASSPQGTEAFF.

CDR3 bases: TGTGCCAGCAGTTTATCCCGGGGGGTTGGCACGAGCAATCAGCCCCAGCATTTT. Its translation is CASSLSRGVGTSNQPQHF. This rearrangement joins TRBV28 to TRBJ1-5; the D gene is possibly TRBD1 (5 bases). The V end lost 1 base, the J end lost 1 base, and 17 bases lay between the germline ends. The CDR3 is made up of 18 amino acids. Germline CDR1 and CDR2: MDHEN and SYDVKM.

This sequence joins TRBV7-2 and TRBJ2-7; D unclear. Germline V gives CDR1 SGHTA, CDR2 FQGNSA. Trimming took 1 base from V and 2 from J, leaving 6 bases between them. This CDR3 comprises 13 residues. Here the CDR3 reads CASSLGAPYEQYF. In DNA, the CDR3 is TGTGCCAGCAGCTTAGGGGCCCCCTACGAGCAGTACTTC.